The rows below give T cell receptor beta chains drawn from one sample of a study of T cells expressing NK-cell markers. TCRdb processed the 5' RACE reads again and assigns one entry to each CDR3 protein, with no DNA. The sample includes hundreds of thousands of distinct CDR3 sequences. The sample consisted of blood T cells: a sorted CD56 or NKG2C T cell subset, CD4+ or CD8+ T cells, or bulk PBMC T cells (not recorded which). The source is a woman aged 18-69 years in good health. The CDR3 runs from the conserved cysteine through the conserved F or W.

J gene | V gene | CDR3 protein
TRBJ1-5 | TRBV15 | CATPLRGSNQPQHF
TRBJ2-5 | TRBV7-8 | CASSLFRPGVGETQYF
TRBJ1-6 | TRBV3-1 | CASSWDRDSYNSPLHF
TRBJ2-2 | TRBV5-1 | CASSPPGRPGELFF
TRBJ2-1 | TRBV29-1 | CSALSAGGRQYNEQFF
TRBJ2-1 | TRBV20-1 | CSAGRMTSGGRAEQFF
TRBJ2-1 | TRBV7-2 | CASSRSELEQFF
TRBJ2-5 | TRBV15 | CATSRDEEEETQYF
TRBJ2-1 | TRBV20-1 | CSAPRGIPPPNEQFF
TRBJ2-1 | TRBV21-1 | CASSKVDGWGNEQFF
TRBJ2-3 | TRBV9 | CASSVHLGSASSLTDTQYF
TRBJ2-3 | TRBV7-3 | CASQRGGSTDTQYF
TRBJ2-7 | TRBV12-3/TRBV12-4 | CASTKTLTYEQYF
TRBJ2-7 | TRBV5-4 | CASSLNRASGYEQYF
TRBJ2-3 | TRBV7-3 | CASSQRASGGTQYF
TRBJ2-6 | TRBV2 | CASKGATGANVLTF
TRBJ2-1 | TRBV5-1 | CASGGIAAYNEQFF
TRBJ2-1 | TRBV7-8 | CASILSPTGQGRNEQFF
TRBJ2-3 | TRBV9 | CASSVARRGTDTQYF
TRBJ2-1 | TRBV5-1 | CASSLARPSYNEQFF
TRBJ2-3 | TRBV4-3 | CASSQLIPGQGTDTQYF
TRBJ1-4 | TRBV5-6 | CASSLGGSGKTNEKLFF
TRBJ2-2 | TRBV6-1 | CASSPAGLRISGELFF
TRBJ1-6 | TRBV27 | CASRAEPQNSPLHF
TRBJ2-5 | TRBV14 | CASSQVGSWTQETQYF
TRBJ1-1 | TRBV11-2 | CASSFDGGGTEAFF
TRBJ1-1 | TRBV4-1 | CASSLPLPRQGKTEAFF
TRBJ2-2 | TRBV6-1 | CASTARQGASGELFF
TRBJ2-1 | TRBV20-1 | CSARPRYNEQFF
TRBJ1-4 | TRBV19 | CATKGRSNEKLFF
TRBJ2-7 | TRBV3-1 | CASSPGDSRLQYF
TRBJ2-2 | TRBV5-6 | CASSPGVAQNTGELFF
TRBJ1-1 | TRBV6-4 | CASSDGAGGTEAFF
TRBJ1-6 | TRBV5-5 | CASSLGPEGIWNSPLHF
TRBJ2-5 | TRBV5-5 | CASSSPTRGAQETQYF
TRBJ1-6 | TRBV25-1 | CASSEWGEYSPLHF
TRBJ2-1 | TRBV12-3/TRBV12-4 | CASTLATGTPRVEQFF
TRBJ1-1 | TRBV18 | CASSPSTLPNTEAFF
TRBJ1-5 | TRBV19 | CASSTGNGNQPQHF
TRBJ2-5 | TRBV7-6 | CASSYSRLAGQETQYF
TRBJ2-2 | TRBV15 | CATAQTRNTGELFF